The source of this TCR beta chain is a study of healthy donors' naive CD4 and CD8 T cells. This CDR3 comprises 16 residues. Trimming took off 3 bases at V and 0 bases at J, with 14 bases between the two ends. Per the germline V gene, CDR1 is LNHDA and CDR2 is SQIVND (reference sequence). Findings and caveats of the study: A reported CD4+/CD8+ bias affected most V and J genes in naive cells.

Starting from approximately 500 ng of total RNA, TCR libraries were made with linear amplification. TCRdb re-called the reads with MiXCR, one entry per CDR3 protein. This table has about 180,000 distinct CDR3 sequences, nearly 75% appearing once. In the case of this clonotype: Antigen: not known.

The clonotype comes from a pool of human donors in good health; the sample pools cells from several healthy donors. Sequenced input: naive CD4+ and CD8+ T cells sorted from blood, pooled from several donors. The rearrangement uses TRBV19 and TRBJ1-1; D gene unclear. CDR3 amino acids: CASSIRQAQVNTEAFF. DNA of the CDR3: TGTGCCAGTAGTATTAGGCAGGCTCAGGTGAACACTGAAGCTTTCTTT.